This TCR beta chain originates from a study of Tregs in tolerant kidney transplant recipients. Study-wide results and caveats: Activated donor B cell expansion appeared to reveal the most relevant donor-specific TCRbeta repertoire. Tolerant patients' donor-specific Tregs expanded beyond overall Tregs, suggesting antigen-driven growth.

Notes on this clone: The target antigen is unknown.

J gave up 5 bases and V 3 bases, and 5 bases lay outside the gene matches. Per the germline V gene, CDR1 is KGHSH and CDR2 is LQKENI. The CDR3 sequence is 15 residues long. The protocol was immunoSEQ multiplex PCR, while the TCRdb copy is restricted to in-frame clones and leaves out a portion. The sample yields about 64,000 clones, 95% to 98% seen once. CD4+CD25+CD127- Tregs, CD4+CD25- non-Tregs, CD4 and CD8 cells were sorted. Regulatory T cells were sorted from thawed PBMCs rested overnight at 37°C with approximately 210 IU/ml IL-2. The sequence derives from a human donor who received a combined kidney and bone marrow transplant. Sequenced material: Tregs from blood, taken before the transplant. The gene calls are TRBV18 and TRBJ2-2; 8 positions match TRBD1. In DNA form, the CDR3 reads TGTGCCAGCTCACCGCTCGACAGGGGAACCGGGGAGCTGTTTTTT. It translates to CASSPLDRGTGELFF.